The 23 T cell receptor beta chains reported below all come from one sample, sequenced in a study of cytomegalovirus exposure and HLA in healthy donors. 60 Vbeta and 13 Jbeta primers were used in PCR. Libraries were prepared by immunoSEQ multiplex PCR; TCRdb keeps only in-frame clonotypes and omits some of them. The table shows some 110,000 clones, with over 12% occurring only once. The sample consisted of PBMCs. The receptors derive from a female donor in good health and CMV-seronegative.

The chain recombines TRBV4-3 with TRBJ1-2, with a weak D call TRBD1 (5 bases). The CDR3 is 17 residues long. Per the germline V gene, CDR1 is LGHNA and CDR2 is YSLEER. The V and J ends lost 1 base and 4 bases respectively, with 19 bases between them. CDR3 sequence: CASSQVVGTAPSYGYTF. CDR3 in DNA: TGCGCCAGCAGCCAAGTCGTTGGGACTGCCCCTTCCTATGGCTACACCTTC.

V gene TRBV10-3 combines with J gene TRBJ2-7, with D possibly TRBD2 on 6 matching bases. Germline V lookup: CDR1 ENHRY, CDR2 SYGVKD. CDR3 length equals 13 residues. V was pared by 8 bases and J by 2 bases, with 13 bases between. The CDR3 loop is CAIGGPDAYEQYF. The CDR3 nucleotides read TGTGCCATCGGAGGGCCAGACGCCTACGAGCAGTACTTC.

This chain links TRBV5-4 with TRBJ2-5; D perhaps matches TRBD2 (5 bases). The CDR3 extends over 13 amino acids. V shed 1 base and J shed 5 bases, with 9 bases lying between them. CDR1 and CDR2 from the germline V gene are SGHNT and YYREEE (reference sequence). CDR3 in DNA: TGTGCCAGCAGCTTGATAGGCGGGGAGACCCAGTACTTC. Translating gives CASSLIGGETQYF.

V usage is TRBV13 and J usage is TRBJ2-3; possibly TRBD1 for D (7 bases). Germline V lookup: CDR1 PRHDT, CDR2 FYEKMQ (reference sequence). CDR3 length: 18 amino acids. V was shortened by 5 bases and J by 0 bases, with 21 bases between the two germline ends. The CDR3 loop is CASSGGQGGGSSTDTQYF. CDR3 coding DNA: TGTGCCAGCAGCGGGGGTCAGGGGGGTGGGTCTAGCACAGATACGCAGTATTTT.

This clone has more than one count but fewer than ten. The gene calls are TRBV9 and TRBJ2-5; 9 bases match TRBD2. This CDR3 has 17 residues. Germline CDR1 reads SGDLS; CDR2 reads YYNGEE. The junction had 8 bases not matched to a gene; V was cut back by 2 bases and J by 0 bases. CDR3 amino acids: CASSVSSASGDQETQYF. The CDR3 DNA reads as TGTGCCAGCAGCGTCAGTTCGGCTAGCGGGGACCAAGAGACCCAGTACTTC.

The chain has TRBV15 and TRBJ1-1, with D possibly TRBD1 on 5 matching bases. The CDR3 spans 14 residues. CDR1 is LNHNV, CDR2 YYDKDF, per germline (reference sequence). Trimming took off 6 bases at V and 6 bases at J, with 17 bases between the two ends. Here the CDR3 DNA reads TGTGCCACCAGAAGGGTGGGGGGGATCGCTGAAGCTTTCTTT. Translating gives CATRRVGGIAEAFF.

The chain recombines TRBV28 with TRBJ2-7; TRBD1 agrees at 10 bases. Germline assignment: CDR1 MDHEN and CDR2 SYDVKM. The V segment lost 2 bases and the J segment 6 bases; nucleotides outside the gene matches: 16. This CDR3 is built from 18 residues. The CDR3 loop reads CASSLIGTGVFTEGEQYF. The CDR3 DNA is TGTGCCAGCAGTTTAATCGGGACAGGGGTATTCACGGAAGGCGAGCAGTACTTC.

This clone occurred a few times. This sequence joins TRBV6-1 and TRBJ2-7; 7 positions match TRBD1. This CDR3 is 15 amino acids long. V dropped 4 bases and J dropped 2; count of bases not matched to a gene: 8. Germline CDR1 and CDR2: MNHNS and SASEGT. CDR3 bases: TGTGCCAGCAGTGGAGATAGGGACAGCGCCTACGAGCAGTACTTC. Its translation: CASSGDRDSAYEQYF.

In this sample, this clone turned up a few times. J is TRBJ2-5 and V is TRBV10-1; unclear D gene. Germline CDR1 is WNHNN and CDR2 is SYGVQD (reference sequence). The CDR3 spans 14 residues. V shed 0 bases and J shed 1 base, with 6 bases lying between them. The CDR3, as DNA: TGCGCCAGCAGTGAGTCGAGGAGCCAAGAGACCCAGTACTTC. It translates to CASSESRSQETQYF.

The chain carries TRBV5-6 and TRBJ2-5; TRBD1 is a possible D gene (5 bases). CDR1 and CDR2 (germline): SGHDT, YYEEEE. The V end was cut by 4 bases, the J end by 4 bases, with 20 bases between. The CDR3 covers 16 residues. The CDR3 sequence is CASSSLGWTTGETQYF. The CDR3, as DNA: TGTGCCAGCAGCAGCTTGGGTTGGACAACAGGAGAGACCCAGTACTTC.

This clone showed up just a few times. The chain employs TRBV5-6 and TRBJ1-5, with a weak D call TRBD1 (6 bases). The CDR3 covers 18 residues. Germline CDR1 reads SGHDT; CDR2 reads YYEEEE. Between the trimmed V and J ends, which lost 2 bases and 2 bases, there was a span of 20 bases. CDR3 sequence: CASSFQPRGGQGNQPQHF. For the CDR3, the DNA is TGTGCCAGCAGCTTCCAACCGCGGGGGGGGCAGGGCAATCAGCCCCAGCATTTT.

This clone was found a few times. The chain combines TRBV10-3 with TRBJ2-2, with D possibly matching TRBD2 (6 bases). V shed 2 bases and J shed 9 bases, with 22 bases lying between them. Germline CDR1 and CDR2: ENHRY and SYGVKD. This CDR3 is built from 17 residues. The DNA for the CDR3 is TGTGCCATCAGTGAGACAACAGGCGGGGATCTAGTAAGGGAGCTGTTTTTT. Residues: CAISETTGGDLVRELFF.

This clone has a handful of counts. V and J are TRBV6-5 and TRBJ2-2; 7 bases agree with TRBD2. This CDR3 comprises 14 residues. CDR1 and CDR2 from the germline V gene are MNHEY and SVGAGI. The V gene end was trimmed by 4 bases and the J gene end by 4 bases; junction bases not matched to a gene: 3. The CDR3 nucleotides are TGTGCCAGCAGTTTTGAGCGGGGCACCGGGGAGCTGTTTTTT. As protein: CASSFERGTGELFF.

The V gene is TRBV19, the J gene TRBJ1-5; D perhaps matches TRBD1 (6 bases). V lost 4 bases to trimming and J lost 0 bases, with 13 bases between them. The CDR3 loop spans 16 amino acids. Germline CDR1 and CDR2: LNHDA and SQIVND (reference sequence). Here the CDR3 DNA reads TGTGCCAGTAGTACTTCGGGACATGATAGCAATCAGCCCCAGCATTTT. Protein: CASSTSGHDSNQPQHF.

Here the CDR3 DNA reads TGCGCCAGCAGCCAAGAGGTGGCTAGCGGGGGGGCCTTCACAGATACGCAGTATTTT. Amino acid sequence: CASSQEVASGGAFTDTQYF. This rearrangement joins TRBV4-3 to TRBJ2-3; 12 bases match TRBD2. Germline lookup yields CDR1 LGHNA and CDR2 YSLEER. V trimming: 0 bases; J trimming: 2 bases; junction bases outside the gene matches: 9. This CDR3 spans 19 amino acids.

The CDR3 loop is CAWSPGGSQPQHF. The CDR3 nucleotides are TGTGCCTGGAGTCCGGGGGGAAGTCAGCCCCAGCATTTT. This rearrangement joins TRBV30 to TRBJ1-5, with a tentative D call TRBD1 (5 bases). The V end lost 2 bases, the J end lost 6 bases, and 11 bases lay between the germline ends. The CDR3 extends over 13 amino acids. Germline loops: CDR1 GTSNPN, CDR2 SVGIG (reference sequence).

This clone appeared a few times. J is TRBJ1-2 and V is TRBV6-5; unclear D gene. Per the germline V gene, CDR1 is MNHEY and CDR2 is SVGAGI. The CDR3 runs to 15 residues. Trimming shortened V by 7 bases and J by 2 bases, and 17 bases separated the two germline ends. CDR3 bases: TGTGCCAGCAAAGGAAGGAGGGTGGCGAACTATGGCTACACCTTC. This gives the protein CASKGRRVANYGYTF.

There are a few counts of this clone. The chain joins TRBV30 to TRBJ1-5, with 10 nucleotides matching TRBD1. There are 14 residues in the CDR3. CDR1 GTSNPN and CDR2 SVGIG come from the germline V gene (reference sequence). The ends lost 3 bases at V and 5 bases at J; junction bases unmatched: 4. The CDR3 DNA reads as TGTGCCTGGAGGTCCGGGACAGGGGATCAGCCCCAGCATTTT. Translated, it gives CAWRSGTGDQPQHF.

This clone was found a few times. A read error may produce the germline difference seen at one junction end. The CDR3 DNA reads as TGTGCCAGCAGCTTAGCAGGGCAGGGGCCCTTCTTC. It is translated as CASSLAGQGPFF. The V call is TRBV7-9, the J call TRBJ1-2; possible D gene TRBD1, 6 bases. Germline CDR1 SEHNR, CDR2 FQNEAQ (reference sequence). The CDR3 is 12 residues long.

The rearrangement uses TRBV4-3 and TRBJ1-2; the match to TRBD1 covers 10 bases. J was trimmed by 7 bases and V by 1 base; bases with no gene match: 6. Germline V gives CDR1 LGHNA, CDR2 YSLEER. The CDR3 sequence is 15 residues long. The CDR3 DNA follows: TGCGCCAGCAGCCAAGGTACGACAGGGGGCTTTGGCTACACCTTC. This sequence encodes CASSQGTTGGFGYTF.

The V gene is TRBV5-1, the J gene TRBJ2-7; D may be TRBD1 (6 bases). CDR3 length equals 13 residues. CDR1 is SGHRS and CDR2 is YFSETQ in the germline V gene. V was shortened by 0 bases and J by 11 bases, with 15 bases between the two germline ends. The CDR3 loop is CASSLEGIAGEYF. CDR3 bases: TGCGCCAGCAGCTTGGAAGGTATCGCAGGGGAGTACTTC.

This clone has only a few counts. This chain uses TRBV5-4 with TRBJ1-5; tentative D call: TRBD1 (6 bases). The CDR3 sequence is 15 residues long. Per the germline V gene, CDR1 is SGHNT and CDR2 is YYREEE (reference sequence). V was pared by 0 bases and J by 6 bases, with 13 bases between. CDR3 in DNA: TGTGCCAGCAGCTTGGCCCCGGGGGGCGGTCAGCCCCAGCATTTT. Protein product: CASSLAPGGGQPQHF.

A few counts support this clone. J is TRBJ2-2 and V is TRBV19; D is unclear. Trimming took 6 bases from V and 1 from J, leaving 12 bases between them. This CDR3 has 15 residues. The germline gives CDR1 LNHDA, CDR2 SQIVND (reference sequence). DNA of the CDR3: TGTGCCAGTAGAACTGTGATGCAGAACACCGGGGAGCTGTTTTTT. Translation: CASRTVMQNTGELFF.